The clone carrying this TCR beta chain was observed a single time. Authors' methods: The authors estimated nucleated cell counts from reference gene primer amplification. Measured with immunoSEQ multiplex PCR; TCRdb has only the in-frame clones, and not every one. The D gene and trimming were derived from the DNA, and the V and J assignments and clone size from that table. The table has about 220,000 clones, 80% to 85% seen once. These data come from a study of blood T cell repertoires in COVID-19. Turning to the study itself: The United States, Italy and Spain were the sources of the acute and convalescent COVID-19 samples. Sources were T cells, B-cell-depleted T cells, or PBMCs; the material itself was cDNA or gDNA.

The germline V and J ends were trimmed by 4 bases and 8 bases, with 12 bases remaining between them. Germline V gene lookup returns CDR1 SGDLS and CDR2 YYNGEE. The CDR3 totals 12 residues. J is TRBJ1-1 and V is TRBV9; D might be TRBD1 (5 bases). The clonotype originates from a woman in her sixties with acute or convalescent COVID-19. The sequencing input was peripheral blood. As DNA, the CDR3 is TGTGCCAGCAGCCAGACAGATTTAGAAGCTTTCTTT. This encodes CASSQTDLEAFF.